This T cell receptor beta chain appears in the sequencing data of a study of shared clonotypes between healthy human individuals. Study results and limitations: What limited the represented genetic and exposure-history diversity was the small number of donors. Sampling involved blood alone; tissue repertoires likely differ.

Naive CD8 cells comprised CD45RO-negative, CCR7-positively selected cells, excluding terminally differentiated effector memory CD45RA+ cells. The assay was immunoSEQ multiplex PCR, and TCRdb's table has in-frame clones only and misses some. The repertoire holds about 1.9 million clones, with just under 95% as singletons. From germline, CDR1 is SNHLY and CDR2 FYNNEI. V was shortened by 6 bases and J by 9 bases, with 15 bases between the two germline ends. This CDR3 has 13 residues. Notes on this clone: The antigen remains unidentified.

The receptor comes from a young man in good health. Some clones in this sample may be carry-over from other donors' samples. The sample was naive CD8+ T cells from PBMCs. This chain joins TRBV2 and TRBJ2-1; a weak D match, TRBD2 (7 bases). CDR3 protein: CASRARGAAEQFF. The CDR3 nucleotides read TGTGCCAGCAGGGCCCGGGGGGCGGCTGAGCAGTTCTTC. Full variable domain (rest looked up from reference TRBV2 and TRBJ2-1): EPEVTQTPSHQVTQMGQEVILRCVPISNHLYFYWYRQILGQKVEFLVSFYNNEISEKSEIFDDQFSVERPDGSNFTLKIRSTKLEDSAMYFCASRARGAAEQFFGPGTRLTVL.